The clone carrying this T cell receptor beta chain was seen only a few times. This sample was taken from a study of T cells in Graves' hyperthyroidism and ophthalmopathy. Regions amplified from RNA transcripts were the TCR beta CDR3 regions. HTBI primers were employed in a first-round RT-PCR of the TCR CDR3. A single record per CDR3 protein comes from TCRdb applying MiXCR to the multiplex PCR reads. Here the sample spans some 98,000 distinct CDR3 sequences, roughly 37% being singletons. Material for sequencing was peripheral blood or thyroid tissue (not recorded which). This TCR was recovered from a woman aged 25 to 45 with Graves' hyperthyroidism.

Here the CDR3 reads CASSPFSGGSFTNYGYTF. The CDR3 DNA reads as TGTGCCAGCAGTCCGTTTTCAGGCGGGTCGTTTACGAACTATGGCTACACCTTC. This chain joins TRBV2 and TRBJ1-2; D ambiguous. Germline CDR1 is SNHLY and CDR2 is FYNNEI. The CDR3 consists of 18 residues. The V end was cut by 5 bases, the J end by 2 bases, with 24 bases between.